Sequencing of this T cell receptor (beta chain) was carried out in a study of blood T cell repertoires in COVID-19. As for the study in general: Acute-phase and convalescent COVID-19 samples originated in the United States, Italy and Spain. The cDNA or gDNA used as material had been derived from T cells, B-cell-depleted T cells, or PBMCs.

Original processing notes: By means of reference gene primer amplification, nucleated cell counts were estimated. Method: immunoSEQ multiplex PCR; TCRdb's copy keeps in-frame clones and lacks some. The V and J calls and clone size are taken from that table; D and trimming were inferred from the DNA. The sample has 110,000 or so clones; over 75% are singletons. Trimming took 1 base from V and 4 from J; bases not matched to a gene: 0. The germline V gene has CDR1 LGHDT and CDR2 YNNKEL (reference sequence). The CDR3 is made up of 13 amino acids. This TCR was recovered from a man over 45 with acute or convalescent COVID-19. Sequencing input: peripheral blood. The chain recombines TRBV3-1 (or the pseudogene TRBV3-2) with TRBJ1-1, with 7 bases matching TRBD1. The CDR3 reads CASSQGQGTEAFF. In nucleotides, the CDR3 is TGTGCCAGCAGCCAAGGACAGGGCACTGAAGCTTTCTTT.